This is a list of T cell receptor beta chains from one sample in a study of chemoradiotherapy in HPV16-positive cancers. Clones were sequenced by immunoSEQ multiplex PCR, and TCRdb holds only the in-frame ones, with some missing. This sample carries under 7,500 clones, approximately 89% of them seen once, and the ten largest clones take about 20%. The sequences come from blood, collected from a patient who underwent chemoradiotherapy. Receptors were obtained from a human donor with HPV-associated anogenital cancer. CDR3s include the opening cysteine and the closing phenylalanine or tryptophan. The D gene is left open where the match is weak. Some rows have no size entry. The others give once, few or many, or a class for an expanded clone.

j_gene: TRBJ1-2
d_gene: .
abundance: .
v_gene: TRBV6-1
CDR3aa: CASSEGWTLPSGYTF
CDR3nt: TGTGCCAGCAGTGAAGGGTGGACGCTACCCAGTGGCTACACCTTC

j_gene: TRBJ1-2
d_gene: TRBD1
abundance: .
v_gene: TRBV6-5
CDR3aa: CASRTARRGLGYTF
CDR3nt: TGTGCCAGCAGGACGGCCCGCAGGGGGTTAGGCTACACCTTC

j_gene: TRBJ2-1
d_gene: .
abundance: .
v_gene: TRBV20-1
CDR3aa: CSADTYNEQFF
CDR3nt: TGCAGTGCGGACACTTACAATGAGCAGTTCTTC

j_gene: TRBJ1-1
d_gene: .
abundance: .
v_gene: TRBV7-9
CDR3aa: CASSPGLAFESGFRGAFF
CDR3nt: TGTGCCAGCAGCCCAGGGCTGGCTTTTGAGTCAGGGTTTCGCGGAGCTTTCTTT

j_gene: TRBJ2-4
d_gene: TRBD1
abundance: .
v_gene: TRBV11-2
CDR3aa: CASSLAGTGANIQYF
CDR3nt: TGTGCCAGCAGCTTAGCTGGGACAGGGGCTAACATTCAGTACTTC

j_gene: TRBJ2-5
d_gene: .
abundance: .
v_gene: TRBV5-4
CDR3aa: CASSELETQYF
CDR3nt: TGTGCCAGCTCGGAGCTAGAGACCCAGTACTTC

j_gene: TRBJ2-2
d_gene: .
abundance: .
v_gene: TRBV11-3
CDR3aa: CASSRGGNTGELFF
CDR3nt: TGTGCCAGCAGCCGAGGGGGGAACACCGGGGAGCTGTTTTTT

j_gene: TRBJ1-1
d_gene: .
abundance: .
v_gene: TRBV7-6
CDR3aa: CASSSQGSVSHYEAFF
CDR3nt: TGTGCCAGCAGCTCCCAGGGTTCTGTTTCCCATTATGAAGCTTTCTTT

j_gene: TRBJ1-1
d_gene: .
abundance: few
v_gene: TRBV7-6
CDR3aa: CASSLKAGDTEAFF
CDR3nt: TGTGCCAGCAGCTTAAAAGCAGGAGACACTGAAGCTTTCTTT

j_gene: TRBJ1-1
d_gene: .
abundance: .
v_gene: TRBV13
CDR3aa: CASSVRGQGYVTEAFF
CDR3nt: TGTGCCAGCAGCGTTAGGGGCCAGGGATATGTCACTGAAGCTTTCTTT

j_gene: TRBJ2-1
d_gene: .
abundance: .
v_gene: TRBV29-1
CDR3aa: CSAGTETNEQFF
CDR3nt: TGCAGCGCCGGGACGGAGACCAATGAGCAGTTCTTC